This T cell receptor beta chain comes out of a study of tumor-infiltrating lymphocytes in primary liver carcinoma. Taking about 17-32 mg of unsorted bulk tissue, the authors co-extracted RNA and DNA. Concerning this clonotype: A much more abundant neighbour one base away suggests this may be a read error.

Synthesis of TCR beta cDNA was carried out from 500 ng total RNA with a constant-region primer. Three nested multiplex PCR rounds of slightly modified ARM-PCR generated TCR beta libraries. For roughly 10 cycles apiece, the opening two PCR rounds ran with TRBV1-TRBV30 forward primers and a C-beta reverse primer. TCRdb called the multiplex PCR reads again in MiXCR, with one record for every CDR3 protein. The table lists roughly 55,000 distinct CDR3 sequences, about two thirds of them singletons. V was clipped by 7 bases and J by 3 bases, with 13 bases between them. Germline V lookup: CDR1 SQVTM, CDR2 ANQGSEA. The CDR3 runs to 12 residues.

Sequenced material: liver tumor tissue from sampling region 2. Subset specified: tumor region T2, inferior pole. The TCR sequence derives from a man aged 35 to 55 with primary liver carcinoma and hepatitis B virus infection. The V and J genes are TRBV29-1 and TRBJ2-7; D uncertain. In nucleotides, the CDR3 is TGCAGCGGAGGATACAGTGTCTACGAGCAGTACTTC. This codes for CSGGYSVYEQYF.